This T cell receptor (beta chain) was captured in a study of regulatory T cells in long-lasting Graves disease. CDR1 and CDR2 (germline): SNHLY, FYNNEI. This CDR3 contains 12 residues. V lost 6 bases, J lost 2 bases, and 8 bases lay in between. Time point reported: persistent/refractory GD, antithyroid drugs over 5 years with positive TRAb. Researchers made the TCR library from RNA that was extracted from PBMCs. Tubes containing EDTA received nine milliliters of drawn peripheral blood. This clonotype was seen at least ten times. Libraries of TCR beta came from iRepertoire HTBI primers plus Arm-PCR of CDR3 regions. TCRdb reprocessed the multiplex PCR reads via MiXCR and lists one record per CDR3 protein. There are under 500,000 distinct CDR3 sequences in the sample; less than 25% occur only once, and around 20% lies in the top ten.

J is TRBJ2-7 and V is TRBV2; D ambiguous. The clonotype originates from a female donor with Graves disease. Sample: peripheral blood mononuclear cells (PBMCs), taken when the disease was refractory, from a patient treated with antithyroid drugs. This CDR3 is CASRTDAYEQYF. In DNA, the CDR3 is TGTGCCAGCAGGACGGACGCCTACGAGCAGTACTTC.